These T cell receptor beta chains were read from a single sample in a study of T cells in Graves' hyperthyroidism and ophthalmopathy. TCRdb reanalysed the multiplex PCR reads using MiXCR and keeps one entry per CDR3 protein. The table lists 500,000 to 650,000 distinct CDR3 sequences, roughly 15% of them singletons, with 14% in the top ten. The sample consisted of blood. These receptors were collected from a middle-aged woman with Graves' hyperthyroidism. The CDR3 runs from the conserved cysteine through the conserved F or W. Fields, in order: D gene, V gene, CDR3 length, CDR3 protein. The D gene is left open where the match is weak.

d_gene: -
v_gene: TRBV2
len: 14
CDR3aa: CASSDTGLNYGYTF

d_gene: TRBD1
v_gene: TRBV30
len: 14
CDR3aa: CAWRSQGGNQPQHF

d_gene: TRBD1
v_gene: TRBV5-1
len: 16
CDR3aa: CASSKSAGGRNGELFF

d_gene: TRBD2
v_gene: TRBV28
len: 16
CDR3aa: CASSSPSSGIPDTQYF

d_gene: -
v_gene: TRBV24-1
len: 15
CDR3aa: CATSDLRGPDNEQFF

d_gene: TRBD2
v_gene: TRBV5-1
len: 18
CDR3aa: CASSISRGLAGGSYEQYF

d_gene: TRBD2
v_gene: TRBV28
len: 16
CDR3aa: CASSFNRLAGDYAQYF

d_gene: -
v_gene: TRBV19
len: 14
CDR3aa: CASSIGRENTEAFF

d_gene: -
v_gene: TRBV7-2
len: 14
CDR3aa: CASSSSVDLVGRYF

d_gene: -
v_gene: TRBV20-1
len: 14
CDR3aa: CSASEGRGTDTQYF

d_gene: -
v_gene: TRBV3-1
len: 15
CDR3aa: CASSQGGPNTGELFF

d_gene: -
v_gene: TRBV19
len: 16
CDR3aa: CASRKGGVIGYNEQFF

d_gene: TRBD2
v_gene: TRBV20-1
len: 14
CDR3aa: CSAARGGPTDTQYF

d_gene: TRBD2
v_gene: TRBV20-1
len: 12
CDR3aa: CSATGLVGTQYF

d_gene: -
v_gene: TRBV7-9
len: 17
CDR3aa: CASSQPPVGGFTDTQYF

d_gene: TRBD1
v_gene: TRBV28
len: 14
CDR3aa: CASSLGTGNTEAFF

d_gene: -
v_gene: TRBV28
len: 13
CDR3aa: CASRLLDQAGYTF

d_gene: -
v_gene: TRBV12-3/TRBV12-4
len: 14
CDR3aa: CASTLDLSGGLQFF

d_gene: TRBD2
v_gene: TRBV11-2
len: 17
CDR3aa: CASSSGLAGANTGELFF

d_gene: TRBD2
v_gene: TRBV7-2
len: 17
CDR3aa: CASSLGGGLADSYEQYF

d_gene: -
v_gene: TRBV4-2
len: 14
CDR3aa: CASSQGDFRTGQFF

d_gene: TRBD1
v_gene: TRBV3-1
len: 16
CDR3aa: CASSPHRGSSYNEQFF

d_gene: -
v_gene: TRBV28
len: 15
CDR3aa: CASRQAEYSNQPQHF

d_gene: TRBD1
v_gene: TRBV20-1
len: 15
CDR3aa: CSALLSGQLNSPLHF

d_gene: -
v_gene: TRBV28
len: 13
CDR3aa: CASRSAGLYEQYF

d_gene: -
v_gene: TRBV7-6
len: 15
CDR3aa: CASSVDSSHSYEQYF

d_gene: TRBD1
v_gene: TRBV10-3
len: 12
CDR3aa: CAISGDRIYLFF

d_gene: TRBD1
v_gene: TRBV11-2
len: 15
CDR3aa: CASSAAWDRGYEQYF

d_gene: TRBD1
v_gene: TRBV2
len: 14
CDR3aa: CASRRDRGPDTQYF

d_gene: -
v_gene: TRBV4-2
len: 16
CDR3aa: CASSQELMENTGELFF

d_gene: -
v_gene: TRBV19
len: 14
CDR3aa: CASSMRGSTDTQYF

d_gene: -
v_gene: TRBV2
len: 16
CDR3aa: CASSGGGIASTDTQYF

d_gene: -
v_gene: TRBV7-9
len: 12
CDR3aa: CASSLRGWELFF

d_gene: TRBD2
v_gene: TRBV5-1
len: 17
CDR3aa: CASSLSPLAGEGVTQYF

d_gene: -
v_gene: TRBV5-4
len: 13
CDR3aa: CASSPNVENIQYF

d_gene: TRBD1
v_gene: TRBV2
len: 15
CDR3aa: CASSEPTGVGNTIYF

d_gene: TRBD1
v_gene: TRBV28
len: 15
CDR3aa: CASPSPGQGPDEQFF

d_gene: TRBD2
v_gene: TRBV6-2/TRBV6-3
len: 15
CDR3aa: CASTVSGRGSYEQYF

d_gene: -
v_gene: TRBV4-1
len: 14
CDR3aa: CASRQEHLNTEAFF

d_gene: TRBD2
v_gene: TRBV2
len: 15
CDR3aa: CASSGTSGLVDTQYF

d_gene: -
v_gene: TRBV12-3/TRBV12-4
len: 15
CDR3aa: CASTPSDLRSRGYTF

d_gene: TRBD2
v_gene: TRBV11-2
len: 13
CDR3aa: CASSWTRNHEQYF

d_gene: TRBD2
v_gene: TRBV6-1
len: 15
CDR3aa: CASSDIAGLGDTQYF

d_gene: -
v_gene: TRBV28
len: 15
CDR3aa: CASSLSSSGTGELFF

d_gene: -
v_gene: TRBV13
len: 14
CDR3aa: CASSLGRDSYEQYF